The clone carrying this TCR beta chain turned up a few times. This entry comes from a study of spatial heterogeneity in lung cancer. In the study overall: Each unique TCR and UMI combination was seen more than ten times on average in raw reads.

Time point meaning: blood at routine non-recurrence follow-up after resection. The authors sequenced whole RNA from tumor, nontumor lung or frozen PBMC without sorting. TCRdb itself ran the 5' RACE reads through MiXCR, one entry per CDR3 protein. The data hold around 110,000 distinct CDR3 sequences, with less than 15% observed a single time. The CDR3 contains 13 residues. V lost 3 bases to trimming and J lost 6 bases; unmatched junction nucleotides: 2. The germline V gene encodes CDR1 SGHRS and CDR2 YFSETQ. Sequenced here: PBMCs, sampled at follow-up. The receptor's source is a male donor with early-stage non-small cell lung cancer. The chain has TRBV5-1 and TRBJ2-3; 9 bases are a match to TRBD1. The CDR3 here is CASSWTGEDTQYF. In DNA form, the CDR3 reads TGCGCCAGCAGCTGGACAGGGGAGGATACGCAGTATTTT.